The clone carrying this T cell receptor (beta chain) was seen many times. The sample is drawn from a study of T-cell reconstitution after alpha-beta-depleted transplantation in children. Using unique molecular identifiers, the investigators prepared the TCRbeta library. One entry per CDR3 protein, called by TCRdb with MiXCR from the PCR reads. The table has fewer than 700,000 distinct CDR3 sequences, 10% to 15% seen once. The CDR3 has 16 residues. V was pared by 1 base and J by 2 bases, with 14 bases between. The germline V gene has CDR1 LGHNA and CDR2 YNFKEQ. The receptor was derived from a male patient under 18 who had a stem cell transplant for acute myeloid leukemia, so the T cells may come from the graft donor. The material was PBMCs, mostly from graft donor cells, obtained 360 days after TCRalphabeta/CD19-depleted stem cell transplant. The chain recombines TRBV4-2 with TRBJ1-2; D is possibly TRBD1 (5 bases). CDR3 loop: CASSQVGGRANYGYTF. Written as DNA, the CDR3 is TGTGCCAGCAGCCAAGTCGGTGGCAGGGCGAACTATGGCTACACCTTC.